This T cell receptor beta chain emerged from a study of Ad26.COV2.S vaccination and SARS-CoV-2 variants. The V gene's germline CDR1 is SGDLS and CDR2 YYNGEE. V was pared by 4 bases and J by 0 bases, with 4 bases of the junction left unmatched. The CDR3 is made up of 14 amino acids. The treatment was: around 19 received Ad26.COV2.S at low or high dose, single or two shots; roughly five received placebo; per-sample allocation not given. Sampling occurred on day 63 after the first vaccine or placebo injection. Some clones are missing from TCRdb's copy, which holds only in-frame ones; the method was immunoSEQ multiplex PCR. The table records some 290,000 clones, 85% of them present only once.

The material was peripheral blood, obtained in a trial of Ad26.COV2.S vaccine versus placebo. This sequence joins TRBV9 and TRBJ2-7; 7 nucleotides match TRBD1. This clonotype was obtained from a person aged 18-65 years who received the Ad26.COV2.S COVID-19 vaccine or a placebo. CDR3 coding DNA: TGTGCCAGCAGCTTGACAGGGTTCTCCTACGAGCAGTACTTC. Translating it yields CASSLTGFSYEQYF.